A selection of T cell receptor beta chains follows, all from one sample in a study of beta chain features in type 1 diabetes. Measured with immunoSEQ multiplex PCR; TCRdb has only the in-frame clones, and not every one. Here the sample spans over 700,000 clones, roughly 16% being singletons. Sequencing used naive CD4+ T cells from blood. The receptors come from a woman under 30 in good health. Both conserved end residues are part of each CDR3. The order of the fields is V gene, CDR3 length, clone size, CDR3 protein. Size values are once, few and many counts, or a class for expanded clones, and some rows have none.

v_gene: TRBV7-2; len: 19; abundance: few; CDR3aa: CASSFWTSGRDVRTDTQYF
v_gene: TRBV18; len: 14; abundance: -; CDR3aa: CASSPRGQRNEQFF
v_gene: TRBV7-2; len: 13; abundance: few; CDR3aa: CASSLPSTDTQYF
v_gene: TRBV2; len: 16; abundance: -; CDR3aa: CASSEGWGQGREKLFF
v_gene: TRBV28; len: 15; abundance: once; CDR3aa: CASINGVAGGYEQYF
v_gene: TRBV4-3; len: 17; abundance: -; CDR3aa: CASSHTTSGSYRETQYF
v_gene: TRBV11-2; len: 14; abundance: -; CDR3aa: CASSPGSGGEKLFF
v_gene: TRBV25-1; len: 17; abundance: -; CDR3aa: CASSAKGVFSSGGGYTF
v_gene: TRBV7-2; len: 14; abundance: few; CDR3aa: CASSLVAGETTQYF
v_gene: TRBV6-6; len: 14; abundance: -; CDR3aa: CASSQGGPLYGYTF
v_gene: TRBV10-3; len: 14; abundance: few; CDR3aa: CAISDSDRDQPQHF
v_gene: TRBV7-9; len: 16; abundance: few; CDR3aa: CASSLVLGRANYGYTF
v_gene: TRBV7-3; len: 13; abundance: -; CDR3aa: CASTLHIRASPLF
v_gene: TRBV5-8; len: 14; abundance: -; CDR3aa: CASSFGGSVNEQYF
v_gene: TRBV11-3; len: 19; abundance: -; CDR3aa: CASSPLGEGGIRRVNGYTF
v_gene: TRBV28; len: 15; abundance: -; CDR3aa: CASSLSRPASYEQYF
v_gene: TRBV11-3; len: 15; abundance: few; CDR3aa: CASSSRDYFYNEQFF